One sample yielded the 31 T cell receptor beta chains listed below, sequenced in a study of cytomegalovirus exposure and HLA in healthy donors. Primers for the PCR totalled 60 Vbeta and 13 Jbeta. Produced via immunoSEQ multiplex PCR; TCRdb's table is partial and in-frame only. Recorded for this sample: more than 40,000 clones. Sequencing was done on a sample of PBMCs. These receptors all stem from a female donor in good health and CMV-seronegative.

This chain joins TRBV6-1 and TRBJ2-7, with 7 bases that match TRBD2. The CDR3 runs to 15 residues. The germline V gene encodes CDR1 MNHNS and CDR2 SASEGT. The V gene end was trimmed by 6 bases and the J gene end by 2 bases; junction bases not matched to a gene: 10. The CDR3 sequence is CASSALTSSTYEQYF. The CDR3 DNA follows: TGTGCCAGCAGCGCGCTGACTAGCAGCACCTACGAGCAGTACTTC.

The chain has TRBV6-6 and TRBJ2-2; no definite D call. The germline V gene has CDR1 MNHNY and CDR2 SVGAGI (reference sequence). The CDR3 is 14 residues long. Trimming removed 7 bases at V and 1 base at J, with 10 bases between. DNA for the CDR3: TGTGCCAGCACCCGTGAGCGGAACACCGGGGAGCTGTTTTTT. This encodes CASTRERNTGELFF.

The chain links TRBV7-9 to TRBJ2-2; 8 nucleotides match TRBD1. Germline V gene sequence: CDR1 SEHNR, CDR2 FQNEAQ (reference sequence). The CDR3 spans 16 residues. V lost 5 bases and J lost 5; bases outside the gene matches: 10. The CDR3 DNA reads TGTGCCAGCAGCCCGACGGACAGGGCCCCTACCGGGGAGCTGTTTTTT. This encodes CASSPTDRAPTGELFF.

The CDR3 sequence is CSVVLSLGVAGASSGELFF. Here the CDR3 DNA reads TGCAGCGTCGTTCTCTCCTTAGGAGTAGCGGGAGCCTCATCCGGGGAGCTGTTTTTT. This sequence joins TRBV29-1 and TRBJ2-2, with 9 bases that match TRBD2. The CDR3 is 19 residues long. V gave up 6 bases and J gave up 6 bases; unmatched junction bases: 23. Germline V gene sequence: CDR1 SQVTM, CDR2 ANQGSEA.

The J gene is TRBJ1-2, the V gene TRBV5-6, with 8 bases fitting TRBD1. The V gene's germline CDR1 is SGHDT and CDR2 YYEEEE. The V gene end was trimmed by 4 bases and the J gene end by 5 bases; junction bases not matched to a gene: 10. CDR3 size: 15 residues. The CDR3 coding sequence is TGTGCCAGCAGCCAAGGATTGGGACAGGATTATGGCTACACCTTC. Translation: CASSQGLGQDYGYTF.

This chain joins TRBV7-6 and TRBJ2-5; D gene unclear. The CDR3 sequence is 14 residues long. Looked up from germline, CDR1 is SGHVS and CDR2 is FNYEAQ. V lost 1 base to trimming and J lost 1 base, with 7 bases between them. CDR3 DNA sequence: TGTGCCAGCAGCTTAGGACTTCTCCAAGAGACCCAGTACTTC. It specifies CASSLGLLQETQYF.

The rearrangement joins TRBV30 to TRBJ1-2, with 11 bases lining up with TRBD1. The ends lost 0 bases at V and 5 bases at J; junction bases unmatched: 2. CDR1 GTSNPN and CDR2 SVGIG come from the germline V gene (reference sequence). The CDR3 is 14 amino acids. CDR3 nucleotides: TGTGCCTGGAGTGTAGGGACAGGGGGTTATGGCTACACCTTC. Translated: CAWSVGTGGYGYTF.

V gene TRBV7-3 combines with J gene TRBJ1-2; 9 nucleotides match TRBD1. Germline loops: CDR1 SGHTA, CDR2 FQGTGA. This CDR3 spans 13 amino acids. V lost 5 bases and J lost 9; bases outside the gene matches: 7. Here the CDR3 DNA reads TGTGCCAGCAGCCCGGACAGGGGCGCGAGCTACACCTTC. Translation gives CASSPDRGASYTF.

The V call is TRBV30, the J call TRBJ1-1, with D hard to call. Trimming removed 1 base at V and 5 bases at J, with 5 bases between. The CDR3 spans 11 residues. Looked up from germline, CDR1 is GTSNPN and CDR2 is SVGIG (reference sequence). The CDR3 nucleotides read TGTGCCTGGAGTGAGCGTACTGAAGCTTTCTTT. It encodes CAWSERTEAFF.

The chain joins TRBV28 to TRBJ1-5; D gene ambiguous. The CDR3 covers 14 residues. V gave up 3 bases and J gave up 1 base, with 7 bases separating them. Germline lookup yields CDR1 MDHEN and CDR2 SYDVKM. Written as DNA, the CDR3 is TGTGCCAGCAGTTTCCCCGTAAGCAATCAGCCCCAGCATTTT. It is translated as CASSFPVSNQPQHF.

V gene TRBV6-1 combines with J gene TRBJ1-2; D is perhaps TRBD1 (5 bases). This CDR3 comprises 15 residues. V was shortened by 8 bases and J by 4 bases, with 20 bases between the two germline ends. In germline, CDR1 is MNHNS, CDR2 SASEGT. CDR3 sequence: CASRRPGPEGYGYTF. The CDR3, as DNA: TGTGCCAGCCGAAGGCCGGGACCGGAGGGCTATGGCTACACCTTC.

J is TRBJ2-1 and V is TRBV5-1, with a weak D call TRBD2 (5 bases). Trimming pared 1 base from V and 3 bases from J, leaving 11 bases between. Germline CDR1 SGHRS, CDR2 YFSETQ. The CDR3 extends over 15 amino acids. CDR3 sequence: CASSLIPLDYNEQFF. CDR3 coding DNA: TGCGCCAGCAGCTTGATCCCACTAGACTACAATGAGCAGTTCTTC. Looking up the rest from reference TRBV5-1 and TRBJ2-1 gives the full variable domain: KAGVTQTPRYLIKTRGQQVTLSCSPISGHRSVSWYQQTPGQGLQFLFEYFSETQRNKGNFPGRFSGRQFSNSRSEMNVSTLELGDSALYLCASSLIPLDYNEQFFGPGTRLTVL.

The rearrangement links TRBV7-3 to TRBJ2-7, with TRBD1 matching over 8 bases. CDR3 length equals 14 residues. J was trimmed by 0 bases and V by 6 bases; bases with no gene match: 4. Germline values: CDR1 SGHTA, CDR2 FQGTGA. This chain's CDR3 is CASSRTGSSYEQYF. CDR3 nucleotides: TGTGCCAGCAGTAGGACAGGGAGCTCCTACGAGCAGTACTTC.

This rearrangement joins TRBV6-4 to TRBJ1-1; D unresolved. Trimming stripped 0 bases from V and 7 bases from J, with 9 bases between. This CDR3 contains 13 residues. Germline assignment: CDR1 MRHNA and CDR2 SNTAGT. CDR3 protein: CASSDSRFGEAFF. CDR3 nucleotides: TGTGCCAGCAGTGACTCTCGATTCGGTGAAGCTTTCTTT.

The rearrangement joins TRBV7-2 to TRBJ2-7; 7 nucleotides line up with TRBD2. The CDR3 is 13 amino acids. The V and J ends lost 5 bases and 3 bases, in that order; junction bases with no gene match: 4. Germline assignment: CDR1 SGHTA and CDR2 FQGNSA. CDR3 DNA: TGTGCCAGCAGCCTTGGGGGGGGCTACGAGCAGTACTTC. Protein sequence: CASSLGGGYEQYF.

The chain has TRBV19 and TRBJ2-7, with TRBD2 identical over 7 bases. V shed 6 bases, J shed 2 bases, and the junction held 7 bases outside the gene matches. Germline assignment: CDR1 LNHDA and CDR2 SQIVND (reference sequence). CDR3 size: 14 residues. In nucleotides, the CDR3 is TGTGCCAGTAGCTCAACTAGCGTCCCCTACGAGCAGTACTTC. Amino acids: CASSSTSVPYEQYF.

This chain connects TRBV4-2 to TRBJ2-7; no clear D. The ends were cut back, 0 bases at V and 2 bases at J, with 8 bases in the middle. The CDR3 totals 14 residues. Per germline, CDR1 LGHNA and CDR2 YNFKEQ. This CDR3 is CASSQDPRAYEQYF. The DNA for the CDR3 is TGTGCCAGCAGCCAAGACCCGAGAGCCTACGAGCAGTACTTC.

V is TRBV29-1 and J is TRBJ2-1, with D possibly matching TRBD2 (5 bases). V was pared by 7 bases and J by 7 bases, with 11 bases between. CDR3 length: 11 amino acids. CDR1 SQVTM and CDR2 ANQGSEA come from the germline V gene. The CDR3 nucleotides read TGCAGCGGATCGGGAAGAAATGAGCAGTTCTTC. Translating gives CSGSGRNEQFF.

CDR3 nucleotide sequence: TGTGCCAGCAGCTTAGCGGCGGGAGCAGGCACAGATACGCAGTATTTT. Translated, it gives CASSLAAGAGTDTQYF. The V and J genes are TRBV7-6 and TRBJ2-3, with 7 bases fitting TRBD2. Trimming took 0 bases from V and 1 from J; bases not matched to a gene: 4. Germline V gene lookup returns CDR1 SGHVS and CDR2 FNYEAQ. The CDR3 covers 16 residues.

The V gene is TRBV19, the J gene TRBJ1-5; D remains ambiguous. The CDR3 has 15 amino acids. Deletions cut 5 bases from V and 0 bases from J, with 11 bases between. CDR1 and CDR2 from the germline V gene are LNHDA and SQIVND (reference sequence). The CDR3 DNA sequence: TGTGCCAGTAGTTCCCTAACCCATAGCAATCAGCCCCAGCATTTT. Translating it yields CASSSLTHSNQPQHF.

The J gene is TRBJ2-7, the V gene TRBV13; D may be TRBD1 (5 bases). V dropped 3 bases and J dropped 7 bases, with 10 bases sitting between them. The CDR3 contains 12 residues. Germline V gene sequence: CDR1 PRHDT, CDR2 FYEKMQ (reference sequence). CDR3 DNA: TGTGCCAGCAGCTTGAGACAGCAGGAGCAGTACTTC. Amino acid sequence: CASSLRQQEQYF.

The rearrangement uses TRBV7-9 and TRBJ1-4; tentative D call: TRBD1 (6 bases). V gave up 3 bases and J gave up 8 bases, with 13 bases separating them. This CDR3 has 14 residues. Germline V gene lookup returns CDR1 SEHNR and CDR2 FQNEAQ (reference sequence). This CDR3 is CASSFTGSSEKLFF. The CDR3 nucleotides read TGTGCCAGCAGCTTCACAGGGTCAAGCGAAAAACTGTTTTTT.

V gene TRBV19 combines with J gene TRBJ1-5; TRBD1 matches 10 bases. The J segment lost 3 bases and the V segment lost 7 bases, leaving 6 bases of the junction unmatched. There are 15 residues in the CDR3. The germline gives CDR1 LNHDA, CDR2 SQIVND (reference sequence). The CDR3 sequence is CASKGTGVYNQPQHF. The CDR3 nucleotides read TGTGCCAGTAAGGGGACAGGGGTTTACAATCAGCCCCAGCATTTT.

This sequence joins TRBV9 and TRBJ1-1; 9 bases fit TRBD1. CDR1 and CDR2 (germline): SGDLS, YYNGEE. J lost 1 base, V lost 2 bases, and 3 bases had no gene match. The CDR3 consists of 15 residues. The CDR3: CASSVRQGGNTEAFF. The CDR3 region has the DNA TGTGCCAGCAGCGTCAGACAGGGGGGGAACACTGAAGCTTTCTTT.

The chain recombines TRBV2 with TRBJ2-5; unclear D gene. Germline CDR1 reads SNHLY; CDR2 reads FYNNEI. CDR3 length: 12 amino acids. The germline V and J ends were trimmed by 5 bases and 2 bases, with 6 bases remaining between them. The CDR3 DNA reads TGTGCCAGCAGTCCGCGACAAGAGACCCAGTACTTC. It yields the protein CASSPRQETQYF.

As to this clone: The sample holds other DNA sequences that translate to the same CDR3. The chain couples TRBV11-3 to TRBJ2-1; the match to TRBD2 covers 8 bases. CDR3 length: 14 residues. Germline CDR1 SGHNT, CDR2 YENEEA. The V gene end was trimmed by 2 bases and the J gene end by 4 bases; junction bases not matched to a gene: 1. The CDR3 nucleotides are TGTGCCAGCAGCTTAACTAGCGGATACAATGAGCAGTTCTTC. Its translation is CASSLTSGYNEQFF.

The gene calls are TRBV5-4 and TRBJ1-5; 9 nucleotides agree with TRBD1. Germline V gene data show CDR1 as SGHNT and CDR2 as YYREEE (reference sequence). The CDR3 spans 14 residues. J lost 4 bases, V lost 4 bases, and 3 bases had no gene match. The CDR3 DNA sequence: TGTGCCAGCAGCGAGGGGACAGGGAATCAGCCCCAGCATTTT. This encodes CASSEGTGNQPQHF.

The genes are TRBV6-6 and TRBJ2-5; 8 bases map to TRBD2. CDR1 is MNHNY and CDR2 is SVGAGI in the germline V gene (reference sequence). The CDR3 loop spans 16 amino acids. V lost 6 bases, J lost 0 bases, and 9 bases stayed unmatched. The CDR3 nucleotides read TGTGCCAGCAGGGGGGTAGCGGGGTTCGACCAAGAGACCCAGTACTTC. This translates into CASRGVAGFDQETQYF.

The chain employs TRBV30 and TRBJ1-2; 7 bases fit TRBD1. This CDR3 region has 12 residues. Germline lookup yields CDR1 GTSNPN and CDR2 SVGIG (reference sequence). Unmatched junction bases numbered 5, after V lost 6 bases and J lost 4 bases. CDR3 DNA: TGTGCCTGTGCAGGGGGAGCCTATGGCTACACCTTC. This encodes CACAGGAYGYTF. The full variable domain, in which reference TRBV30 and TRBJ1-2 provide the parts outside the CDR3, is SQTIHQWPATLVQPVGSPLSLECTVEGTSNPNLYWYRQAAGRGLQLLFYSVGIGQISSEVPQNLSASRPQDRQFILSSKKLLLSDSGFYLCACAGGAYGYTFGSGTRLTVV.

The V and J genes are TRBV6-5 and TRBJ1-1; 8 nucleotides align to TRBD1. The V and J ends lost 6 bases and 1 base, in that order; junction bases with no gene match: 1. Germline CDR1 reads MNHEY; CDR2 reads SVGAGI. The CDR3 consists of 13 residues. The CDR3 DNA reads as TGTGCCAGCAGCAGGGGGCAGAACACTGAAGCTTTCTTT. It codes for CASSRGQNTEAFF.

The rearrangement joins TRBV6-5 to TRBJ1-1; 11 bases fit TRBD1. There are 15 residues in the CDR3. V trimming: 5 bases; J trimming: 5 bases; junction bases outside the gene matches: 7. Germline lookup yields CDR1 MNHEY and CDR2 SVGAGI. The CDR3 reads CASSRTGGAGTEAFF. DNA of the CDR3: TGTGCCAGCAGTCGGACAGGGGGCGCGGGGACTGAAGCTTTCTTT.